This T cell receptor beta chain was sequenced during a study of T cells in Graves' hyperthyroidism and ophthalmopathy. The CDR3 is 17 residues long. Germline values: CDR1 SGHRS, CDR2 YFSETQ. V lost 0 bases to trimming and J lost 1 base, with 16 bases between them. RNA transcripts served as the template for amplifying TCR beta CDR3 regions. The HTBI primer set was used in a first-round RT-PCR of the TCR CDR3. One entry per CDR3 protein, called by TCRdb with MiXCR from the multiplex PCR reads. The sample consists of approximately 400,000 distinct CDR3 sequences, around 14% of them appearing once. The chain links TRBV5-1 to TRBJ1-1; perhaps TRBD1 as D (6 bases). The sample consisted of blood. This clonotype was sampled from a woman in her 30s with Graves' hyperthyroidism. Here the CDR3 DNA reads TGCGCCAGCAGCTTGGGGGGAGGGGGGGGGGAGAACACTGAAGCTTTCTTT. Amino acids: CASSLGGGGGENTEAFF.